The next 10 T cell receptor beta chains were all read from a single sample in a study of shared clonotypes between healthy human individuals (dated by TCRdb to the early 2020s). Libraries were constructed by the immunoSEQ multiplex PCR assay. TCRdb obtained this table from immuneACCESS and retained in-frame rearrangements with V and J assigned. These tables miss some clones; where compared with another copy, unresolved V genes account for less than half of the shortfall, and the remainder is unexplained. A total of about 2 million clones appear in this sample, about 95% of them only once. The ten biggest clones cover 0.85% to 1.2% of the sample. CD8 naive samples consisted of CD45RO-negative cells that were positively selected for CCR7, yielding a CD45RA+CCR7+ population without TemRA cells. The specimen was naive CD8+ T cells sorted from blood. The cell subset or site tag for this specimen amounts to: CD45RA+CCR7+. These receptors originate from a man aged 18 to 30 in good health.

Comments on this clone: Other DNA sequences in this specimen translate into the identical CDR3. V gene TRBV28 combines with J gene TRBJ2-2; maybe TRBD1 (5 bases). From germline, CDR1 is MDHEN and CDR2 SYDVKM. Trimming took 3 bases from V and 0 from J, leaving 8 bases between them. CDR3 size: 15 residues. CDR3 region: CASSFLGANTGELFF. In nucleotides, the CDR3 is TGTGCCAGCAGTTTTCTAGGGGCGAACACCGGGGAGCTGTTTTTT.

V and J are TRBV2 and TRBJ2-1; perhaps TRBD2 as D (5 bases). The germline CDR1 and CDR2 sequences are SNHLY and FYNNEI. V shed 7 bases and J shed 4 bases, with 11 bases lying between them. This CDR3 is built from 13 residues. CDR3: CASTVGVYNEQFF. DNA for the CDR3: TGTGCCAGCACTGTCGGGGTTTACAATGAGCAGTTCTTC.

The chain recombines TRBV5-8 with TRBJ2-7; 11 bases match TRBD1. This CDR3 comprises 16 residues. J was trimmed by 5 bases and V by 0 bases; bases with no gene match: 7. Germline CDR1 reads SGHTS; CDR2 reads YDEGEE. DNA for the CDR3: TGTGCCAGCAGCTTGGGGACAGGGGGCTTTGTAAACGAGCAGTACTTC. It yields the protein CASSLGTGGFVNEQYF.

The chain carries TRBV5-6 and TRBJ2-5; D is unclear. The germline CDR1 and CDR2 sequences are SGHDT and YYEEEE. The ends were cut back, 4 bases at V and 4 bases at J, with 17 bases in the middle. This CDR3 is built from 15 residues. CDR3 sequence (DNA): TGTGCCAGCAGCCCTCCACTCAGAGGTGGAGAGACCCAGTACTTC. Translating gives CASSPPLRGGETQYF. Full variable domain (missing parts from reference TRBV5-6 and TRBJ2-5): DAGVTQSPTHLIKTRGQQVTLRCSPKSGHDTVSWYQQALGQGPQFIFQYYEEEERQRGNFPDRFSGHQFPNYSSELNVNALLLGDSALYLCASSPPLRGGETQYFGPGTRLLVL.

This clone was detected only a few times. The V call is TRBV15, the J call TRBJ1-5; D possibly corresponds to TRBD1 (6 bases). The germline V and J ends were trimmed by 5 bases and 4 bases, with 12 bases remaining between them. The CDR3 totals 14 residues. Per germline, CDR1 LNHNV and CDR2 YYDKDF (reference sequence). The CDR3, as DNA: TGTGCCACCAGCGTAGAGAGGGGGAATCAGCCCCAGCATTTT. This sequence encodes CATSVERGNQPQHF.

This chain links TRBV7-9 with TRBJ2-1; 7 bases map to TRBD1. Germline values: CDR1 SEHNR, CDR2 FQNEAQ (reference sequence). The CDR3 has 16 residues. Trimming removed 0 bases from V and 5 bases from J; junction bases left unmatched: 7. CDR3 region: CASSLALGQTNNEQFF. The CDR3 coding sequence is TGTGCCAGCAGCTTAGCGCTGGGACAGACCAACAATGAGCAGTTCTTC.

V is TRBV27 and J is TRBJ2-3; tentatively, D is TRBD1 or TRBD2 (5 bases each). The CDR3 is 17 residues long. V gave up 5 bases and J gave up 1 base, with 19 bases separating them. Germline CDR1 reads MNHEY; CDR2 reads SMNVEV (reference sequence). This chain's CDR3 is CASSEITWDGGTDTQYF. CDR3 coding DNA: TGTGCCAGCAGTGAGATTACCTGGGACGGAGGCACAGATACGCAGTATTTT.

The chain is built from TRBV11-3 and TRBJ2-5; either TRBD1 or TRBD2 may fit D (5 bases each). The J call may be in error: the DNA end matches TRBJ2-7 better. The CDR3 has 13 residues. Germline V gives CDR1 SGHNT, CDR2 YENEEA. Here the CDR3 reads CASSTGDGYEQYF. The CDR3 DNA reads TGTGCCAGCAGCACTGGGGACGGCTACGAGCAGTACTTC.

The CDR3 loop reads CSARGQGYEQYF. The CDR3 DNA follows: TGCAGCGCCCGGGGACAGGGCTACGAGCAGTACTTC. This sequence joins TRBV29-1 and TRBJ2-7, with TRBD1 identical over 9 bases. V shed 7 bases and J 3 bases; nucleotides not matched to a gene: 4. CDR3 length: 12 amino acids. The V gene's germline CDR1 is SQVTM and CDR2 ANQGSEA.

The rearrangement joins TRBV7-2 to TRBJ1-3, with D possibly TRBD1 on 6 matching bases. Germline CDR1 and CDR2: SGHTA and FQGNSA. The CDR3 is 17 amino acids. V gave up 2 bases and J gave up 3 bases, with 17 bases separating them. CDR3 region: CASSLSRGSPGGNTIYF. The DNA for the CDR3 is TGTGCCAGCAGCTTATCCAGGGGTTCTCCGGGTGGAAACACCATATATTTT. Combining the CDR3 with reference TRBV7-2 and TRBJ1-3 gives the whole variable domain GAGVSQSPSNKVTEKGKDVELRCDPISGHTALYWYRQSLGQGLEFLIYFQGNSAPDKSGLPSDRFSAERTGGSVSTLTIQRTQQEDSAVYLCASSLSRGSPGGNTIYFGEGSWLTVV.